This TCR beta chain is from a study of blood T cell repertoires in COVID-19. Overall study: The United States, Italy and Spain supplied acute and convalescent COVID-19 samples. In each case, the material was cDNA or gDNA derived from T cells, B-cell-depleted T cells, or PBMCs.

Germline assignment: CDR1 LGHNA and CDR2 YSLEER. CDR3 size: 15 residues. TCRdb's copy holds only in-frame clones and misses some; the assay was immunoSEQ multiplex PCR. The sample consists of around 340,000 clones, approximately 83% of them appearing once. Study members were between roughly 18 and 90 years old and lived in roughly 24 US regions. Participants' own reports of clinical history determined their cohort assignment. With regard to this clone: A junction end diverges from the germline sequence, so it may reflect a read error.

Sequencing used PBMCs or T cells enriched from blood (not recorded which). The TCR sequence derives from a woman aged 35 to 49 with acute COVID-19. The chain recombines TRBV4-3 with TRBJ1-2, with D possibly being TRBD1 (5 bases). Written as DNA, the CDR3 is TGCGCCAGCAGCCAAGATGGGGCCAAGGACTATGGCTACATCTTC. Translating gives CASSQDGAKDYGYIF.